These 13 T cell receptor beta chains came from one sample sequenced in a study of T cells after yellow fever vaccination. TCRdb reanalysed the 5' RACE reads using MiXCR and keeps one entry per CDR3 protein. Here the sample spans about 200,000 distinct CDR3 sequences, approximately 3% being singletons. This specimen consisted of CD4+ T cells sorted from PBMCs, obtained 10 days after the yellow fever booster vaccination. These receptors originate from a man between 18 and 29 years old who received the YFV17D yellow fever vaccine.

This clonotype was detected only a few times. The chain carries TRBV5-1 and TRBJ2-5, with D perhaps being TRBD1 or TRBD2 (5 bases each). From germline, CDR1 is SGHRS and CDR2 YFSETQ. The CDR3 loop spans 15 amino acids. V was pared by 4 bases and J by 4 bases, with 17 bases between. CDR3 residues: CASSPLETGRETQYF. CDR3 DNA: TGCGCCAGCAGCCCCCTTGAGACGGGGCGAGAGACCCAGTACTTC.

In its sample, this clonotype was seen a few times. The rearrangement uses TRBV20-1 and TRBJ1-5; D is uncertain. The CDR3 loop spans 14 amino acids. Germline assignment: CDR1 DFQATT and CDR2 SNEGSKA (reference sequence). Between the trimmed V and J ends, which lost 2 bases and 2 bases, there was a span of 10 bases. The CDR3 region has the DNA TGCAGTGCTAGAAATCCGGTTGGCAATCAGCCCCAGCATTTT. Translating it yields CSARNPVGNQPQHF.

This clonotype has ten or more counts. The V and J genes are TRBV5-1 and TRBJ2-7, with D possibly TRBD2 on 5 matching bases. From germline, CDR1 is SGHRS and CDR2 YFSETQ. The CDR3 runs to 15 residues. Trimming took off 4 bases at V and 1 base at J, with 15 bases between the two ends. The CDR3 region has the DNA TGCGCCAGCAGCCCCGGCCCGTGGGAGTCCTACGAGCAGTACGTC. Translation: CASSPGPWESYEQYV.

In this sample, this clonotype turned up many times. The chain combines TRBV5-1 with TRBJ1-1; no definite D call. The CDR3 has 14 amino acids. Germline V gene lookup returns CDR1 SGHRS and CDR2 YFSETQ. V was trimmed by 3 bases and J by 1 base, leaving 10 bases between them. In DNA form, the CDR3 reads TGCGCCAGCAGCTATGGACCCTCGAACACTGAAGCTTTCTTT. Amino acid sequence: CASSYGPSNTEAFF.

The V call is TRBV12-3 or TRBV12-4, the J call TRBJ2-5; tentative D call: TRBD1 (6 bases). This CDR3 region has 14 residues. Between the trimmed V and J ends, which lost 4 bases and 6 bases, there was a span of 15 bases. CDR3: CASSSLRGSQTQYF. CDR3 bases: TGTGCCAGCAGTTCCCTTAGGGGGAGTCAGACCCAGTACTTC.

This clonotype showed up many times. The genes are TRBV15 and TRBJ1-2, with TRBD1 matching 9 bases. This CDR3 has 15 residues. The V gene end was trimmed by 3 bases and the J gene end by 8 bases; junction bases not matched to a gene: 10. Germline values: CDR1 LNHNV, CDR2 YYDKDF (reference sequence). CDR3 DNA: TGTGCCACCAGCAGGCTATCCGGACAGGGGTACGGCTACACCTTC. Encoded protein: CATSRLSGQGYGYTF. Full variable domain (remainder filled in from reference TRBV15 and TRBJ1-2): DAMVIQNPRYQVTQFGKPVTLSCSQTLNHNVMYWYQQKSSQAPKLLFHYYDKDFNNEADTPDNFQSRRPNTSFCFLDIRSPGLGDTAMYLCATSRLSGQGYGYTFGSGTRLTVV.

Ten or more counts support this clonotype. This chain joins TRBV18 and TRBJ2-7; TRBD2 is a possible D gene (6 bases). Germline CDR1 is KGHSH and CDR2 is LQKENI. The germline V and J ends were trimmed by 5 bases and 4 bases, with 12 bases remaining between them. This CDR3 is built from 13 residues. In DNA, the CDR3 is TGTGCCAGCTCATCGGGGACTGTTTACGAGCAGTACTTC. Amino acids: CASSSGTVYEQYF.

The rearrangement uses TRBV11-2 and TRBJ2-2; D might be TRBD1 or TRBD2, each matching 6 bases. Looked up from germline, CDR1 is SGHAT and CDR2 is FQNNGV. CDR3 length: 15 residues. V dropped 4 bases and J dropped 6 bases, with 15 bases sitting between them. CDR3 amino acids: CASSSGGWGAGELFF. The CDR3 coding sequence is TGTGCCAGCAGCTCTGGGGGCTGGGGGGCCGGGGAGCTGTTTTTT.

This rearrangement joins TRBV28 to TRBJ1-4; 7 nucleotides align to TRBD1. Per the germline V gene, CDR1 is MDHEN and CDR2 is SYDVKM. The CDR3 runs 14 residues. J gave up 7 bases and V 2 bases, and 4 bases lay outside the gene matches. In DNA form, the CDR3 reads TGTGCCAGCAGTTTAACGGGACAGTTTGAAAAACTGTTTTTT. Protein: CASSLTGQFEKLFF.

This clonotype was detected many times. V gene TRBV7-2 combines with J gene TRBJ2-3, with 12 nucleotides matching TRBD2. CDR1 and CDR2 (germline): SGHTA, FQGNSA. V shed 0 bases, J shed 5 bases, and the junction held 9 bases outside the gene matches. The CDR3 is made up of 18 amino acids. CDR3 sequence: CASSLARSPSGGVDTQYF. CDR3 sequence (DNA): TGTGCCAGCAGCTTAGCCCGGTCGCCTAGCGGGGGGGTAGATACGCAGTATTTT. Using reference TRBV7-2 and TRBJ2-3 for the parts outside the CDR3, the full variable domain is GAGVSQSPSNKVTEKGKDVELRCDPISGHTALYWYRQSLGQGLEFLIYFQGNSAPDKSGLPSDRFSAERTGGSVSTLTIQRTQQEDSAVYLCASSLARSPSGGVDTQYFGPGTRLTVL.

The V and J genes are TRBV7-6 and TRBJ2-3; 8 nucleotides align to TRBD1. This CDR3 comprises 15 residues. Unmatched junction bases numbered 6, after V lost 5 bases and J lost 2 bases. Germline loops: CDR1 SGHVS, CDR2 FNYEAQ. The CDR3 loop is CASSKTGALTDTQYF. CDR3 DNA: TGTGCCAGCAGCAAGACAGGGGCCCTCACAGATACGCAGTATTTT. The full variable domain, completed using reference TRBV7-6 and TRBJ2-3, is GAGVSQSPRYKVTKRGQDVALRCDPISGHVSLYWYRQALGQGPEFLTYFNYEAQQDKSGLPNDRFSAERPEGSISTLTIQRTEQRDSAMYRCASSKTGALTDTQYFGPGTRLTVL.

A few counts support this clonotype. The rearrangement uses TRBV15 and TRBJ2-7; TRBD1 matches at 11 bases. Germline loops: CDR1 LNHNV, CDR2 YYDKDF (reference sequence). Trimming at V came to 0 bases and at J to 3 bases, leaving 10 bases not matched to a gene. The CDR3 length is 18 residues. Written as DNA, the CDR3 is TGTGCCACCAGCAGAGATCGGGACAGGGGGACCGTATTCTACGAGCAGTACTTC. The encoded protein is CATSRDRDRGTVFYEQYF.

This clonotype has ten or more counts. V usage is TRBV29-1 and J usage is TRBJ2-5; 10 bases agree with TRBD1. The junction had 4 bases not matched to a gene; V was cut back by 4 bases and J by 2 bases. The CDR3 has 14 amino acids. Germline values: CDR1 SQVTM, CDR2 ANQGSEA. The CDR3 here is CSVGQGASQETQYF. The CDR3 coding sequence is TGCAGCGTTGGACAGGGGGCGAGTCAAGAGACCCAGTACTTC.